This T cell receptor (beta chain) was sequenced for a study of Ad26.COV2.S vaccination and SARS-CoV-2 variants. Overall study findings and caveats: Similar non-spike TCR breadth was seen in vaccine and placebo recipients. Vaccinees reportedly had broad spike-specific CD8+ and CD4+ T cell responses.

The method was immunoSEQ multiplex PCR; TCRdb's version includes in-frame clones alone and lacks a portion of them. The sample consists of hundreds of thousands of clones, about nine tenths of them appearing once. Of note for this clone: Its antigen remains unknown.

Treatment of the sample: around 19 received Ad26.COV2.S at low or high dose, single or two shots; roughly 5 received placebo; per-sample allocation not given. Day 63 after the first injection of vaccine or placebo was the sampling time. An Ad26 vector carrying the Wuhan-strain SARS-CoV-2 spike served as the vaccine. The material sequenced was peripheral blood, taken in a trial of Ad26.COV2.S vaccine versus placebo. This sequence was found in a person between 18 and 59 years old who received the Ad26.COV2.S COVID-19 vaccine or a placebo.

The CDR3 here is CASSPPWGPETQYF. The CDR3 DNA sequence: TGTGCCAGCAGCCCCCCGTGGGGTCCCGAGACCCAGTACTTC. This rearrangement joins TRBV4-2 to TRBJ2-5; no reliable D call. This CDR3 region has 14 residues. Germline V CDR1 and CDR2: LGHNA, YNFKEQ. Trimming took 4 bases from V and 5 from J, leaving 14 bases between them.